What follows describes a single T cell receptor (beta chain). The sample comes from a study of technical replicates of blood from several donors. V was shortened by 2 bases and J by 7 bases, with 15 bases between the two germline ends. The CDR3 spans 16 residues. Germline CDR1 reads MNHNY; CDR2 reads SVGAGI (reference sequence). Generated by immunoSEQ multiplex PCR, the TCRdb table keeps only in-frame clones and is missing some. The sample contains about 81,000 clones, about 96% of which appear only once. Input material: T cells isolated from PBMCs. V and J are TRBV6-6 and TRBJ1-6, with a possible D match to TRBD1 (5 bases). This receptor was identified in a human donor in good health. CDR3 sequence reads: CASSYLSQGPNSPLHF. CDR3 DNA: TGTGCCAGCAGTTACCTCTCTCAGGGCCCCAATTCACCCCTCCACTTT.